The 25 T cell receptor beta chains below come from one sample, sequenced in a study of CD8 T cells in ankylosing spondylitis (dated by TCRdb to about 2017). Library method: 5' RACE. TCRdb records Illumina HiSeq 2500 as the sequencer. TCRdb trimmed the raw reads at Q25, called clones with MiXCR and kept productive beta chains. Each record represents a unique CDR3 protein, reported with the most common genes and DNA among its rows. The sample data list about 140,000 distinct CDR3 sequences, and roughly 7.7% of these were observed just once. The ten largest clones add up to 7.3% of the sample. What was sequenced was synovial fluid, either unsorted or a sorted T cell fraction (not recorded which). The receptors were gathered from a male donor with ankylosing spondylitis.

Ten or more counts support this clonotype. This chain uses TRBV7-6 with TRBJ1-1; D unresolved. The germline V gene encodes CDR1 SGHVS and CDR2 FNYEAQ. Trimming shortened V by 2 bases and J by 1 base, and 5 bases separated the two germline ends. The CDR3 runs 13 residues. The CDR3 nucleotides are TGTGCCAGCAGCTTACGGGGGAACACTGAAGCTTTCTTT. The encoded protein is CASSLRGNTEAFF. The whole variable domain, remainder taken from reference TRBV7-6 and TRBJ1-1, is GAGVSQSPRYKVTKRGQDVALRCDPISGHVSLYWYRQALGQGPEFLTYFNYEAQQDKSGLPNDRFSAERPEGSISTLTIQRTEQRDSAMYRCASSLRGNTEAFFGQGTRLTVV.

This clonotype was seen many times. The chain joins TRBV6-1 to TRBJ2-7; perhaps TRBD2 as D (6 bases). V shed 6 bases and J shed 2 bases, with 14 bases lying between them. CDR3 length equals 14 residues. Germline loops: CDR1 MNHNS, CDR2 SASEGT. CDR3 DNA: TGTGCCAGCAGGCGGGACGGCGCTACCTACGAGCAGTACTTC. Encoded protein: CASRRDGATYEQYF.

CDR3 bases: TGCAGCGTTGAATTCCCCGGTGGCCCTAAGTACTTC. Its translation: CSVEFPGGPKYF. The genes are TRBV29-1 and TRBJ2-7; no definite D call. Trimming stripped 2 bases from V and 11 bases from J, with 16 bases between. The germline V gene encodes CDR1 SQVTM and CDR2 ANQGSEA. The CDR3 runs 12 residues.

This clonotype occurred a few times. The rearrangement joins TRBV13 to TRBJ2-7; weak D call: TRBD1 (6 bases). The germline gives CDR1 PRHDT, CDR2 FYEKMQ (reference sequence). This CDR3 spans 12 amino acids. The germline V and J ends were trimmed by 5 bases and 4 bases, with 9 bases remaining between them. In nucleotides, the CDR3 is TGTGCCAGCAGCGTACAGGGATACGAGCAGTACTTC. As protein: CASSVQGYEQYF.

In this sample, this clonotype turned up many times. This chain connects TRBV27 to TRBJ2-7; 7 bases fit TRBD1. Germline-derived CDR1 and CDR2 are MNHEY and SMNVEV (reference sequence). Losses at the gene ends were 5 bases for V and 4 bases for J; bases not matched to a gene: 8. This CDR3 spans 14 amino acids. This chain's CDR3 is CASSIKPGQYEQYF. For the CDR3, the DNA is TGTGCCAGCAGTATCAAACCGGGACAGTACGAGCAGTACTTC.

This clonotype was observed many times. This rearrangement joins TRBV10-3 to TRBJ2-2, with D possibly matching TRBD1 (5 bases). Germline V lookup: CDR1 ENHRY, CDR2 SYGVKD. This CDR3 comprises 13 residues. V gave up 7 bases and J gave up 3 bases, with 9 bases separating them. The CDR3 region has the DNA TGTGCCATCACCGACAGCTACACCGGGGAGCTGTTTTTT. It specifies CAITDSYTGELFF.

The rearrangement uses TRBV19 and TRBJ1-2; perhaps TRBD1 as D (6 bases). Trimming took 7 bases from V and 4 from J, leaving 10 bases between them. The CDR3 totals 12 residues. From germline, CDR1 is LNHDA and CDR2 SQIVND (reference sequence). CDR3 in amino acids: CASTDRIYGYTF. DNA of the CDR3: TGTGCCAGTACCGACAGGATCTATGGCTACACCTTC.

This clonotype was counted many times. The chain is built from TRBV20-1 and TRBJ2-2; no clear D. Germline V gives CDR1 DFQATT, CDR2 SNEGSKA (reference sequence). CDR3 length: 14 residues. Trimming shortened V by 1 base and J by 1 base, and 7 bases separated the two germline ends. The CDR3 nucleotides read TGCAGTGCTAGAGTAGGCGGGAACACCGGGGAGCTGTTTTTT. Its translation is CSARVGGNTGELFF.

The rearrangement uses TRBV20-1 and TRBJ2-7; D gene uncertain. With 7 bases removed from V and 8 bases from J, the gap between germline ends came to 21 bases. The CDR3 loop spans 13 amino acids. Looked up from germline, CDR1 is DFQATT and CDR2 is SNEGSKA (reference sequence). CDR3 sequence: CSVRPERKRQQYF. CDR3 bases: TGCAGTGTAAGGCCTGAAAGAAAGAGACAGCAGTACTTC.

This clonotype was counted ten times or more. The J gene is TRBJ2-5, the V gene TRBV29-1; D uncertain. Germline V lookup: CDR1 SQVTM, CDR2 ANQGSEA. The V gene lost 7 bases and the J gene lost 0 bases, with 9 bases spanning the gap. CDR3 length equals 12 residues. Written as DNA, the CDR3 is TGCAGCGCCACAGATGACCAAGAGACCCAGTACTTC. It translates to CSATDDQETQYF.

The chain carries TRBV24-1 and TRBJ2-6; unclear D gene. Germline lookup yields CDR1 KGHDR and CDR2 SFDVKD. Trimming cost V 5 bases and J 4 bases, with 11 bases left between them. This CDR3 is 15 amino acids long. CDR3 region: CATSVSNAGANVLTF. DNA for the CDR3: TGTGCCACCAGTGTGAGTAACGCAGGGGCCAACGTCCTGACTTTC.

V and J are TRBV10-3 and TRBJ2-2; TRBD1 aligns across 9 bases. The CDR3 totals 16 residues. Germline-derived CDR1 and CDR2 are ENHRY and SYGVKD. Unmatched junction bases numbered 5, after V lost 4 bases and J lost 2 bases. CDR3 in DNA: TGTGCCATCAGTGGGCTGGGACAGGGCAACACCGGGGAGCTGTTTTTT. This sequence encodes CAISGLGQGNTGELFF.

This clonotype has ten or more counts. The chain combines TRBV18 with TRBJ2-3; TRBD2 agrees at 11 bases. The germline V gene has CDR1 KGHSH and CDR2 LQKENI. V lost 3 bases to trimming and J lost 5 bases; unmatched junction nucleotides: 4. The CDR3 covers 15 residues. The CDR3 region has the DNA TGTGCCAGCTCACCCACTAGCGGGAGAAGAGATACGCAGTATTTT. This translates into CASSPTSGRRDTQYF.

V gene TRBV11-2 combines with J gene TRBJ2-1; 12 nucleotides align to TRBD2. With V trimmed by 3 bases and J by 7 bases, 13 bases remained unmatched. CDR3 size: 18 residues. Looked up from germline, CDR1 is SGHAT and CDR2 is FQNNGV. CDR3 in amino acids: CASSLLLAGGLTGNEQFF. CDR3 in DNA: TGTGCCAGCAGCTTGCTACTAGCGGGAGGACTAACGGGGAATGAGCAGTTCTTC.

The chain carries TRBV3-1 and TRBJ1-2; 8 bases match TRBD1. The CDR3 consists of 14 residues. The germline V gene has CDR1 LGHDT and CDR2 YNNKEL (reference sequence). V shed 2 bases and J 8 bases; nucleotides not matched to a gene: 7. The CDR3 DNA reads as TGTGCCAGCAGCCAACGAGAGACAGGGGTCGGCTACACCTTC. This encodes CASSQRETGVGYTF.

About this clonotype: A much more abundant neighbour one base away suggests this may be a read error. In nucleotides, the CDR3 is TGCAGCGTTCTAGCAGGGTTAGGGGAGCAGTACTTC. Its protein is CSVLAGLGEQYF. The V and J genes are TRBV29-1 and TRBJ2-1; tentatively, D is TRBD1 or TRBD2 (5 bases each). The closer fit of TRBJ2-7 to the DNA end suggests the J call may be wrong. Germline loops: CDR1 SQVTM, CDR2 ANQGSEA. CDR3 size: 12 residues.

This clonotype was observed a handful of times. V is TRBV9 and J is TRBJ1-3; D is unclear. This CDR3 spans 15 amino acids. Per the germline V gene, CDR1 is SGDLS and CDR2 is YYNGEE. Trimming removed 0 bases from V and 4 bases from J, with 11 bases in between. CDR3 residues: CASSVDTPGGNTIYF. Here the CDR3 DNA reads TGTGCCAGCAGCGTAGACACACCGGGAGGAAACACCATATATTTT.

This clonotype was counted ten times or more. The CDR3 spells CASSLLSGVIQETQYF. The CDR3 bases are TGCGCCAGCAGCTTGTTATCGGGAGTCATCCAAGAGACCCAGTACTTC. This chain links TRBV5-1 with TRBJ2-5; a weak D match, TRBD2 (6 bases). CDR1 and CDR2 from the germline V gene are SGHRS and YFSETQ. Trimming stripped 1 base from V and 1 base from J, with 14 bases between. There are 16 residues in the CDR3.

In this sample, this clonotype turned up a few times. The chain recombines TRBV9 with TRBJ2-3, with D hard to call. Per the germline V gene, CDR1 is SGDLS and CDR2 is YYNGEE. The V and J ends lost 1 base and 0 bases respectively, with 9 bases between them. There are 15 residues in the CDR3. The CDR3 sequence: CASSVSGSSTDTQYF. Written as DNA, the CDR3 is TGTGCCAGCAGCGTATCTGGTTCTAGCACAGATACGCAGTATTTT.

This clonotype came up many times. The V call is TRBV11-2, the J call TRBJ1-3; D perhaps matches TRBD1 (5 bases). V was shortened by 3 bases and J by 2 bases, with 11 bases between the two germline ends. The germline V gene has CDR1 SGHAT and CDR2 FQNNGV. This CDR3 has 15 amino acids. The CDR3 nucleotides are TGTGCCAGCAGCTTCGCAGGGTTCGCTGGAAACACCATATATTTT. Translation: CASSFAGFAGNTIYF.

This clonotype was found many times. CDR3 coding DNA: TGTGCCAGCAGCTTGGATGGACAGACTGAAGCTTTCTTT. Translated, it gives CASSLDGQTEAFF. The chain is built from TRBV7-9 and TRBJ1-1; D possibly corresponds to TRBD1 (6 bases). The germline CDR1 and CDR2 sequences are SEHNR and FQNEAQ (reference sequence). V lost 3 bases, J lost 5 bases, and 10 bases lay in between. CDR3 size: 13 residues.

This clonotype was counted at least ten times. The V gene is TRBV27, the J gene TRBJ2-3; 7 nucleotides agree with TRBD2. Germline values: CDR1 MNHEY, CDR2 SMNVEV (reference sequence). V lost 6 bases and J lost 2; bases outside the gene matches: 8. The CDR3 has 15 amino acids. The CDR3 DNA reads as TGTGCCAGCAGCCTCGGACTAGTTTCCACAGATACGCAGTATTTT. It is translated as CASSLGLVSTDTQYF.

At least ten counts were recorded for this clonotype. CDR3 residues: CASSPWAGGNQPQHF. DNA for the CDR3: TGTGCCAGCAGCCCCTGGGCCGGCGGAAATCAGCCCCAGCATTTT. This chain links TRBV9 with TRBJ1-5; D call uncertain. Trimming took 4 bases from V and 4 from J, leaving 15 bases between them. The CDR3 contains 15 residues. Germline CDR1 and CDR2: SGDLS and YYNGEE.

This clonotype was counted at least ten times. V is TRBV12-3 or TRBV12-4 and J is TRBJ1-1, with D perhaps matching TRBD1 (6 bases). The length of the CDR3 is 14 residues. V lost 4 bases and J 0 bases, leaving 9 bases between the germline ends. This chain's CDR3 is CASSWTAMNTEAFF. The DNA for the CDR3 is TGTGCCAGCAGTTGGACAGCCATGAACACTGAAGCTTTCTTT.

The chain joins TRBV5-4 to TRBJ2-3, with 8 bases fitting TRBD1. Germline V gene lookup returns CDR1 SGHNT and CDR2 YYREEE (reference sequence). Losses at the gene ends were 4 bases for V and 6 bases for J; bases not matched to a gene: 1. The CDR3 spans 12 residues. The CDR3, as DNA: TGTGCCAGCAGCAGGGACAGGGATACGCAGTATTTT. Its protein is CASSRDRDTQYF. Full variable domain (missing parts from reference TRBV5-4 and TRBJ2-3): ETGVTQSPTHLIKTRGQQVTLRCSSQSGHNTVSWYQQALGQGPQFIFQYYREEENGRGNFPPRFSGLQFPNYSSELNVNALELDDSALYLCASSRDRDTQYFGPGTRLTVL.